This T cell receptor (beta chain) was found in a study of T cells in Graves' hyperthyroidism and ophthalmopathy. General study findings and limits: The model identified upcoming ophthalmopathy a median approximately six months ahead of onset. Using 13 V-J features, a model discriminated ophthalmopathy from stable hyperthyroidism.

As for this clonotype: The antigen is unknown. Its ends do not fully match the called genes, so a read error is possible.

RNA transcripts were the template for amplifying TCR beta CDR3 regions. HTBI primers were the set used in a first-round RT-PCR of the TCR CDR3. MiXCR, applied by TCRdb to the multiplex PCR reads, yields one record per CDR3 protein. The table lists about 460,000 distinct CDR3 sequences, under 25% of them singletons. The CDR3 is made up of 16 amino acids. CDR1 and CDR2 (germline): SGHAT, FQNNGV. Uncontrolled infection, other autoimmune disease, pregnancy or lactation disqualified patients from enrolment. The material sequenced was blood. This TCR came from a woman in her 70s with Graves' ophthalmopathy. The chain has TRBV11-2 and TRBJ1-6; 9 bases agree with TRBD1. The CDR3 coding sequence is TGTGCCAGCAGCTTCTCCGGGACAGGGTTCGGTTCATCCCTCCACTTT. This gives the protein CASSFSGTGFGSSLHF.